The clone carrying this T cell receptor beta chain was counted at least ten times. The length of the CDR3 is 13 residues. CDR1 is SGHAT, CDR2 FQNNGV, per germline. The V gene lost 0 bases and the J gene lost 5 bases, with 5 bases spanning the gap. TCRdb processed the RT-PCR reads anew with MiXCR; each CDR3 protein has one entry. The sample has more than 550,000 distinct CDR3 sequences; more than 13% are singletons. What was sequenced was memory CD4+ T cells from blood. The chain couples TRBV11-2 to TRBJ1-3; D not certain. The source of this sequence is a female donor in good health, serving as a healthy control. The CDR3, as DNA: TGTGCCAGCAGCTTAGATACCAGAAACACCATATATTTT. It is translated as CASSLDTRNTIYF.